This entry is about one TCR beta chain. All patients were mismatch repair deficient, assessed by either PCR or immunohistochemistry. TCR sequencing covered a few patients who responded to pembrolizumab. The data are from a study of PD-1 blockade in mismatch repair-deficient tumors. CDR3 length: 13 amino acids. Germline assignment: CDR1 SNHLY and CDR2 FYNNEI. V lost 6 bases to trimming and J lost 2 bases; unmatched junction nucleotides: 0. Method: immunoSEQ multiplex PCR; TCRdb's copy keeps in-frame clones and lacks some. Seen here are around 68,000 clones, about 72% observed once, and the top ten hold roughly 5.1%.

The chain has TRBV2 and TRBJ1-5; 8 bases fit TRBD1. The sequence was collected from an adult with mismatch repair-deficient cancer. The input for sequencing was peripheral blood, taken 2 weeks after starting pembrolizumab. CDR3 in DNA: TGTGCCAGCAGGGGACAGGGCAATCAGCCCCAGCATTTT. Its protein is CASRGQGNQPQHF.